The 32 T cell receptor beta chains reported below all come from one sample, sequenced in a study of blood T cell repertoires in COVID-19. Profiling relied on immunoSEQ multiplex PCR, and the TCRdb table lists in-frame clones only, not all of them. The sample consists of some 110,000 clones, roughly four fifths of them appearing once. The sample comprised peripheral blood. The receptors here all came from a man aged 55 to 70 with acute or convalescent COVID-19.

This sequence joins TRBV6-1 and TRBJ2-2, with D unclear. Trimming removed 2 bases from V and 0 bases from J, with 10 bases in between. Germline V gene sequence: CDR1 MNHNS, CDR2 SASEGT. The CDR3 spans 16 residues. Written as DNA, the CDR3 is TGTGCCAGCAGTGAATTCCAGGCCGCGAACACCGGGGAGCTGTTTTTT. Translation gives CASSEFQAANTGELFF.

The rearrangement links TRBV25-1 to TRBJ2-7; D may be TRBD1 (6 bases). This CDR3 contains 14 residues. Germline assignment: CDR1 MGHDK and CDR2 SYGVNS. With 9 bases removed from V and 1 base from J, the gap between germline ends came to 16 bases. CDR3 bases: TGTGCCAGAAACACAGGGAAGACTTCCTACGAGCAGTACTTC. It yields the protein CARNTGKTSYEQYF.

The chain is built from TRBV20-1 and TRBJ2-1; D not certain. The CDR3 has 11 residues. Germline lookup yields CDR1 DFQATT and CDR2 SNEGSKA (reference sequence). The V end lost 7 bases, the J end lost 0 bases, and 4 bases lay between the germline ends. In nucleotides, the CDR3 is TGCAGTGGTCTCTCCTACAATGAGCAGTTCTTC. It yields the protein CSGLSYNEQFF.

This rearrangement joins TRBV7-3 to TRBJ1-1; TRBD1 matches at 10 bases. This CDR3 has 15 amino acids. Germline trimming cut 4 bases from V and 5 bases from J; bases unmatched to any gene: 7. Germline V gene lookup returns CDR1 SGHTA and CDR2 FQGTGA. DNA for the CDR3: TGTGCCAGCAGCTCTTCGGGGACAGGGGTTACTGAAGCTTTCTTT. It encodes CASSSSGTGVTEAFF.

The rearrangement uses TRBV18 and TRBJ1-6, with D tentatively TRBD1 (6 bases). The germline V and J ends were trimmed by 2 bases and 8 bases, with 13 bases remaining between them. Germline V lookup: CDR1 KGHSH, CDR2 LQKENI. The CDR3 runs to 15 residues. In DNA, the CDR3 is TGTGCCAGCTCACCAAGGCTCCCAGGGGATTCACCCCTCCACTTT. Its protein product is CASSPRLPGDSPLHF.

The chain couples TRBV19 to TRBJ1-1; a weak D match, TRBD1 (6 bases). The CDR3 has 14 amino acids. The germline CDR1 and CDR2 sequences are LNHDA and SQIVND (reference sequence). Trimming cost V 9 bases and J 0 bases, with 14 bases left between them. CDR3 bases: TGTGCCAGCTCGGGGGGGACATTGAACACTGAAGCTTTCTTT. Translating gives CASSGGTLNTEAFF. The full variable domain, completed using reference TRBV19 and TRBJ1-1, is DGGITQSPKYLFRKEGQNVTLSCEQNLNHDAMYWYRQDPGQGLRLIYYSQIVNDFQKGDIAEGYSVSREKKESFPLTVTSAQKNPTAFYLCASSGGTLNTEAFFGQGTRLTVV.

This sequence joins TRBV5-6 and TRBJ1-1; D remains ambiguous. Trimming took off 3 bases at V and 10 bases at J, with 25 bases between the two ends. The CDR3 covers 16 residues. Germline V lookup: CDR1 SGHDT, CDR2 YYEEEE. CDR3 bases: TGTGCCAGCAGCTCCACTCAACGGACTTCGCCCGGGAGAGCTTTCTTT. Translated: CASSSTQRTSPGRAFF. The full variable domain, with the rest looked up from reference TRBV5-6 and TRBJ1-1, is DAGVTQSPTHLIKTRGQQVTLRCSPKSGHDTVSWYQQALGQGPQFIFQYYEEEERQRGNFPDRFSGHQFPNYSSELNVNALLLGDSALYLCASSSTQRTSPGRAFFGQGTRLTVV.

The chain is built from TRBV20-1 and TRBJ2-1; the D gene is possibly TRBD1 (5 bases). Trimming shortened V by 5 bases and J by 7 bases, and 9 bases separated the two germline ends. Germline V gene lookup returns CDR1 DFQATT and CDR2 SNEGSKA (reference sequence). The CDR3 loop spans 11 amino acids. The CDR3 sequence is CSAFRVNEQFF. Here the CDR3 DNA reads TGCAGTGCTTTCAGGGTTAATGAGCAGTTCTTC.

Turning to this clone: At the DNA level, this CDR3 is encoded by other sequences in the same sample as well. V and J are TRBV7-9 and TRBJ2-5, with 11 positions matching TRBD2. The CDR3 is made up of 16 amino acids. Trimming cost V 1 base and J 2 bases; bases outside gene matches: 3. CDR1 and CDR2 from the germline V gene are SEHNR and FQNEAQ (reference sequence). The CDR3 is CASSLGTSGYQETQYF. In nucleotides, the CDR3 is TGTGCCAGCAGCTTAGGGACTAGCGGGTATCAAGAGACCCAGTACTTC.

The chain is built from TRBV24-1 and TRBJ1-1, with 8 positions matching TRBD1. Germline lookup yields CDR1 KGHDR and CDR2 SFDVKD. Trimming removed 8 bases from V and 4 bases from J; junction bases left unmatched: 17. The CDR3 length is 17 residues. The CDR3 loop reads CATNGRGRPWLCTEAFF. DNA of the CDR3: TGTGCCACCAATGGCAGGGGGCGACCATGGCTGTGCACTGAAGCTTTCTTT.

The CDR3: CASSLGVGRVADTQYF. In DNA form, the CDR3 reads TGTGCCAGCAGCTTAGGGGTGGGGCGCGTGGCAGATACGCAGTATTTT. The rearrangement uses TRBV7-3 and TRBJ2-3, with D perhaps matching TRBD1 (5 bases). Germline V gene lookup returns CDR1 SGHTA and CDR2 FQGTGA. The germline V and J ends were trimmed by 2 bases and 4 bases, with 16 bases remaining between them. The CDR3 totals 16 residues. Complete variable domain (other parts from reference TRBV7-3 and TRBJ2-3): GAGVSQTPSNKVTEKGKYVELRCDPISGHTALYWYRQSLGQGPEFLIYFQGTGAADDSGLPNDRFFAVRPEGSVSTLKIQRTERGDSAVYLCASSLGVGRVADTQYFGPGTRLTVL.

The chain recombines TRBV7-9 with TRBJ1-2, with a tentative D call TRBD1 (5 bases). Germline V CDR1 and CDR2: SEHNR, FQNEAQ (reference sequence). This CDR3 region has 16 residues. V lost 5 bases and J 3 bases, leaving 19 bases between the germline ends. For the CDR3, the DNA is TGTGCCAGCAGCCGTCAGGAGAAGGGGCAAGACTATGGCTACACCTTC. This translates into CASSRQEKGQDYGYTF. The full variable domain, in which reference TRBV7-9 and TRBJ1-2 provide the parts outside the CDR3, is DTGVSQNPRHKITKRGQNVTFRCDPISEHNRLYWYRQTLGQGPEFLTYFQNEAQLEKSRLLSDRFSAERPKGSFSTLEIQRTEQGDSAMYLCASSRQEKGQDYGYTFGSGTRLTVV.

This clone has only one observation. The chain links TRBV10-3 to TRBJ1-6, with 10 bases identical to TRBD1. The CDR3 runs 13 residues. Germline V gives CDR1 ENHRY, CDR2 SYGVKD. With V trimmed by 6 bases and J by 8 bases, 1 base remained unmatched. The CDR3 sequence: CAISGTGDSPLHF. CDR3 DNA: TGTGCCATCAGCGGGACAGGGGATTCACCCCTCCACTTT.

Only a few counts were recorded for this clone. The gene calls are TRBV12-3 or TRBV12-4 and TRBJ1-3; TRBD1 agrees at 8 bases. This CDR3 is built from 13 residues. With 6 bases clipped from V and 4 bases from J, the junction kept 2 bases outside the gene matches. CDR3 coding DNA: TGTGCCAGCAGCAGGACAGGGGGAAACACCATATATTTT. The encoded protein is CASSRTGGNTIYF.

This CDR3 reads CASTQGAYGYTF. The CDR3 DNA is TGTGCCAGCACACAGGGGGCCTATGGCTACACCTTC. This chain uses TRBV6-5 with TRBJ1-2; TRBD1 aligns across 9 bases. Germline values: CDR1 MNHEY, CDR2 SVGAGI. The CDR3 spans 12 residues. Trimming cost V 7 bases and J 4 bases; bases outside gene matches: 1.

The chain links TRBV18 to TRBJ1-2, with D possibly matching TRBD1 (6 bases). V was shortened by 2 bases and J by 3 bases, with 7 bases between the two germline ends. There are 13 residues in the CDR3. The V gene's germline CDR1 is KGHSH and CDR2 LQKENI. Written as DNA, the CDR3 is TGTGCCAGCTCACCAGGGGGCGACTATGGCTACACCTTC. As protein: CASSPGGDYGYTF.

This rearrangement joins TRBV11-2 to TRBJ2-1; 8 bases are a match to TRBD1. Unmatched junction bases numbered 9, after V lost 6 bases and J lost 8 bases. The germline gives CDR1 SGHAT, CDR2 FQNNGV. CDR3 length: 14 residues. The DNA of the CDR3 is TGTGCCAGCAGAAGACAGGGGTTTATCGATGAGCAGTTCTTC. Protein: CASRRQGFIDEQFF. Full variable domain (outside the CDR3, taken from reference TRBV11-2 and TRBJ2-1): EAGVAQSPRYKIIEKRQSVAFWCNPISGHATLYWYQQILGQGPKLLIQFQNNGVVDDSQLPKDRFSAERLKGVDSTLKIQPAKLEDSAVYLCASRRQGFIDEQFFGPGTRLTVL.

The J gene is TRBJ1-1, the V gene TRBV6-4; D gene uncertain. In germline, CDR1 is MRHNA, CDR2 SNTAGT. V lost 5 bases to trimming and J lost 1 base, with 8 bases between them. This CDR3 comprises 13 residues. The CDR3 region is CASSLQPNTEAFF. Written as DNA, the CDR3 is TGTGCCAGCAGTCTACAGCCGAACACTGAAGCTTTCTTT.

CDR3 residues: CASSPGEFYGYTF. The CDR3 nucleotides read TGTGCCAGCTCACCCGGGGAGTTCTATGGCTACACCTTC. The chain carries TRBV18 and TRBJ1-2; D is undetermined. Per the germline V gene, CDR1 is KGHSH and CDR2 is LQKENI. The CDR3 totals 13 residues. Trimming pared 3 bases from V and 4 bases from J, leaving 9 bases between.

V usage is TRBV4-1 and J usage is TRBJ2-1; maybe TRBD2 (5 bases). CDR3 length: 16 residues. Trimming shortened V by 0 bases and J by 2 bases, and 11 bases separated the two germline ends. Germline V CDR1 and CDR2: MGHRA, YSYEKL. The CDR3 DNA is TGCGCCAGCAGCCAAGAAGTATGGAGGACCTACAATGAGCAGTTCTTC. It yields the protein CASSQEVWRTYNEQFF.

The CDR3, as DNA: TGTGCCAGCAGCCCCGGGACAGCGTCTAACACCGGGGAGCTGTTTTTT. Translation: CASSPGTASNTGELFF. The chain combines TRBV5-8 with TRBJ2-2; 7 bases agree with TRBD1. Germline CDR1 and CDR2: SGHTS and YDEGEE. This CDR3 is 16 amino acids long. V was pared by 4 bases and J by 2 bases, with 8 bases of the junction left unmatched.

V and J are TRBV7-2 and TRBJ2-7; TRBD2 agrees at 10 bases. The V and J ends lost 1 base and 3 bases, in that order; junction bases with no gene match: 3. CDR1 SGHTA and CDR2 FQGNSA come from the germline V gene. This CDR3 comprises 15 residues. The CDR3 spells CASSLGLAGVYEQYF. The CDR3 bases are TGTGCCAGCAGCTTAGGGCTAGCGGGGGTCTACGAGCAGTACTTC.

This clone was seen only a few times. J is TRBJ2-3 and V is TRBV30, with 7 bases identical to TRBD1. V dropped 3 bases and J dropped 6; count of bases not matched to a gene: 12. CDR1 and CDR2 (germline): GTSNPN, SVGIG (reference sequence). The CDR3 is 15 residues long. This CDR3 reads CAWRKGGGIKDTQYF. The CDR3 DNA sequence: TGTGCCTGGAGAAAAGGGGGCGGTATCAAGGATACGCAGTATTTT.

The chain carries TRBV4-2 and TRBJ1-4; TRBD1 agrees at 8 bases. This CDR3 is 13 amino acids long. The trim removed 9 bases at V and 3 bases at J, leaving 3 bases unmatched. Germline V gives CDR1 LGHNA, CDR2 YNFKEQ. CDR3 amino acids: CASRTGPNEKLFF. In DNA form, the CDR3 reads TGTGCCAGTCGGACAGGGCCTAATGAAAAACTGTTTTTT.

The rearrangement links TRBV24-1 to TRBJ2-1; TRBD2 matches 13 bases. The CDR3 sequence is 16 residues long. The germline V gene encodes CDR1 KGHDR and CDR2 SFDVKD. The J segment lost 8 bases and the V segment lost 4 bases, leaving 7 bases of the junction unmatched. The CDR3 nucleotides are TGTGCCACCAGTGACCGGACTAGCGGGGGTAGGGATGAGCAGTTCTTC. Translation: CATSDRTSGGRDEQFF.

The chain combines TRBV7-3 with TRBJ2-3, with D possibly matching TRBD2 (7 bases). Germline V gene data show CDR1 as SGHTA and CDR2 as FQGTGA. Trimming pared 8 bases from V and 0 bases from J, leaving 21 bases between. This CDR3 is 17 amino acids long. CDR3 sequence: CASAGLSWGGSTDTQYF. The CDR3, as DNA: TGTGCCAGCGCGGGTCTTTCGTGGGGGGGCAGCACAGATACGCAGTATTTT.

Worth noting for this clone: The junction shows a germline mismatch at one end, possibly a read error. The rearrangement links TRBV18 to TRBJ2-5; D not resolved. In germline, CDR1 is KGHSH, CDR2 LQKENI. There are 13 residues in the CDR3. Here the CDR3 reads CASSSPPGETQYF. The CDR3 nucleotides read TGTGCCAGCTCATCACCCCCCGGGGAGACCCAGTACTTC.

CDR3 sequence (DNA): TGTGCCAGCAGTTACTCGGAGGGTGGAAACACCATATATTTT. Protein: CASSYSEGGNTIYF. The chain uses TRBV6-2 or TRBV6-3 and TRBJ1-3; D gene uncertain. V was clipped by 0 bases and J by 3 bases, with 6 bases between them. This CDR3 region has 14 residues. Germline V gives CDR1 MNHEY, CDR2 SVGEGT.

The rearrangement joins TRBV7-2 to TRBJ2-3; 7 nucleotides line up with TRBD1. Germline V lookup: CDR1 SGHTA, CDR2 FQGNSA. V dropped 5 bases and J dropped 0; count of bases not matched to a gene: 5. This CDR3 region has 15 residues. For the CDR3, the DNA is TGTGCCAGCAGCGGACAGGAAGCTAGCACAGATACGCAGTATTTT. This translates into CASSGQEASTDTQYF.

This clone was observed once. This sequence joins TRBV5-1 and TRBJ2-3; TRBD2 matches at 9 bases. Germline loops: CDR1 SGHRS, CDR2 YFSETQ. This CDR3 region has 16 residues. V dropped 0 bases and J dropped 1; count of bases not matched to a gene: 3. The CDR3 DNA reads as TGCGCCAGCAGCTTGGAATCTAGCGGGGGCACAGATACGCAGTATTTT. As protein: CASSLESSGGTDTQYF.

This chain connects TRBV5-1 to TRBJ1-1; 8 nucleotides align to TRBD1. There are 13 residues in the CDR3. The junction had 4 bases not matched to a gene; V was cut back by 5 bases and J by 4 bases. Germline V gene lookup returns CDR1 SGHRS and CDR2 YFSETQ. The CDR3 sequence: CASRNTGGTEAFF. CDR3 sequence (DNA): TGCGCCAGCAGAAACACAGGGGGCACTGAAGCTTTCTTT.

This clone occurred a few times. The V gene is TRBV6-2 or TRBV6-3, the J gene TRBJ2-7; possibly TRBD1 for D (5 bases). The CDR3 extends over 15 amino acids. The V gene's germline CDR1 is MNHEY and CDR2 SVGEGT. V lost 1 base and J 5 bases, leaving 15 bases between the germline ends. The CDR3 protein is CASSYWEIRAHEQYF. In DNA form, the CDR3 reads TGTGCCAGCAGTTACTGGGAAATCAGGGCGCACGAGCAGTACTTC.